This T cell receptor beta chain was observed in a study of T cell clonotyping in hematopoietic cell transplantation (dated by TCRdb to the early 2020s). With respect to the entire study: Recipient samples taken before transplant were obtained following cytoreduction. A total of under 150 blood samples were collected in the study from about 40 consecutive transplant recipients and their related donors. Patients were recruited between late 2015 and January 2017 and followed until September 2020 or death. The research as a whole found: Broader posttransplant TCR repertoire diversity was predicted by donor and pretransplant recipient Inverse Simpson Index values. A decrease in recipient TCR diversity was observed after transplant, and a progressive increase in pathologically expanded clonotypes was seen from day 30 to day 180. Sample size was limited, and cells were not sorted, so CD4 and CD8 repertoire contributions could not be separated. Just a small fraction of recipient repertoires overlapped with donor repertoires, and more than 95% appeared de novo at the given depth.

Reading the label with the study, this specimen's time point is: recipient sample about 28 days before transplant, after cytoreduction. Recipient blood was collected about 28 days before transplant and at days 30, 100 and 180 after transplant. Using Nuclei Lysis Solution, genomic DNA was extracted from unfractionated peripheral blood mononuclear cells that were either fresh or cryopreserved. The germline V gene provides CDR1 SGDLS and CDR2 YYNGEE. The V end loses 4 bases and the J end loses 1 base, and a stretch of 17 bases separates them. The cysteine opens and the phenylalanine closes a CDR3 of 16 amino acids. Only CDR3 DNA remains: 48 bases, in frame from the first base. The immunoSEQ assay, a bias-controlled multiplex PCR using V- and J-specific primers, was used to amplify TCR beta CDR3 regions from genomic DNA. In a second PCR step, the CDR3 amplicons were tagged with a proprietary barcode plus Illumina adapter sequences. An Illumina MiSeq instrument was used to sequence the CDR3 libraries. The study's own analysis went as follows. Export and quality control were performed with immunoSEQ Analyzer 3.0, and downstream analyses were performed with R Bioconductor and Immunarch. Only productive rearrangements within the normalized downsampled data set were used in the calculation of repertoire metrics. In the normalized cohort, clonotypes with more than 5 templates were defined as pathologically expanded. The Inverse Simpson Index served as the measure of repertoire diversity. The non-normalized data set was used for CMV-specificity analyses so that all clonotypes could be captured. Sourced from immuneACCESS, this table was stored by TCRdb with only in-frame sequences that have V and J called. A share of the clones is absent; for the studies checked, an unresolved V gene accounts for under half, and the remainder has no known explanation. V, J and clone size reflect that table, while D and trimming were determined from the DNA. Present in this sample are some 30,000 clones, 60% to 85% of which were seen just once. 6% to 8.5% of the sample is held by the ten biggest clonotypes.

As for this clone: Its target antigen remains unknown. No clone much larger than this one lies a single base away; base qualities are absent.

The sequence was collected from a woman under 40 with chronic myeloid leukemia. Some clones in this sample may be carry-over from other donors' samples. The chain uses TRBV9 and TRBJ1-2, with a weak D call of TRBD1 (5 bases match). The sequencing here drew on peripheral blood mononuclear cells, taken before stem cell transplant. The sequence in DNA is TGTGCCAGCAGCTCGATCTGGGGCAGAAATAACTATGGCTACACCTTC. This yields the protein CASSSIWGRNNYGYTF.